These T cell receptor beta chains were read from a single sample in a study of T cell responses to AZD1222 COVID-19 vaccine. The protocol was immunoSEQ multiplex PCR, while the TCRdb copy is restricted to in-frame clones and leaves out a portion. The data contain around 150,000 clones, approximately 84% of them seen just once; the ten biggest clones take up 4.1%. Sequenced material: peripheral blood, taken on day 0 of AZD1222 vaccination. The source of these receptors is an adult in good health. Each CDR3 is given with its conserved first and last residue. D genes are given only for firm matches. Rows may omit the clone size; those that give it use once, few, many or a size class.

CDR3aa,abundance,j_gene,v_gene,d_gene
CASRLTGASTEAFF,.,TRBJ1-1,TRBV6-5,TRBD1
CASNSLRDSPERTIYF,.,TRBJ1-3,TRBV28,TRBD1
CASSQNGGEKLFF,.,TRBJ1-4,TRBV3-1/TRBV3-2,.
CASTLDRENTEAFF,.,TRBJ1-1,TRBV2,TRBD1
CASSPQTEGKAFF,.,TRBJ1-1,TRBV9,.
CASSVGLRGQGGYEQYF,once,TRBJ2-7,TRBV9,TRBD1
CASSARLGGGEQYF,.,TRBJ2-7,TRBV9,.
CASSFLVAGGTGELFF,.,TRBJ2-2,TRBV7-3,TRBD2
CASSGGGSPLHF,.,TRBJ1-6,TRBV28,.
CASRAGSSPLHF,.,TRBJ1-6,TRBV28,.
CASSLSGNQPQHF,.,TRBJ1-5,TRBV28,.
CASSPGQGPSYGYTF,few,TRBJ1-2,TRBV28,TRBD1
CASSQDRGAGGTEAFF,.,TRBJ1-1,TRBV3-1/TRBV3-2,.
CASSHQTPFRKYF,.,TRBJ2-7,TRBV3-1/TRBV3-2,.
CASSIYRGRGAFF,.,TRBJ1-1,TRBV5-6,TRBD1
CASSLAGATGELFF,.,TRBJ2-2,TRBV7-9,.
CASSFLGVRGYTF,.,TRBJ1-2,TRBV7-8,.
CASNPLSGGGVATPLHF,.,TRBJ1-6,TRBV28,.
CASSRGQEVYNEQFF,.,TRBJ2-1,TRBV5-1,TRBD1
CASSLVRGVDYEQYF,.,TRBJ2-7,TRBV7-8,TRBD2
CASSLGRDASSTDTQYF,once,TRBJ2-3,TRBV5-1,.
CASSLGGQYEQYF,.,TRBJ2-7,TRBV11-3,TRBD1
CASSKRGRGNQPQHF,.,TRBJ1-5,TRBV21-1,.
CSVVLWTEQYF,once,TRBJ2-7,TRBV29-1,.
CASSPYSRAGELFF,.,TRBJ2-2,TRBV7-9,.
CASRRRGNTEAFF,.,TRBJ1-1,TRBV6-5,.
CASMGVETSGANVLTF,.,TRBJ2-6,TRBV5-6,.
CAWSVQLGFAEQYF,.,TRBJ2-7,TRBV30,.
CASSLGQGTAPLHF,.,TRBJ1-6,TRBV28,TRBD1
CASSSPGLGTYNEQFF,.,TRBJ2-1,TRBV28,TRBD2
CASSTRDGETQYF,.,TRBJ2-5,TRBV19,.
CASSPGTGGSSGQPQHF,.,TRBJ1-5,TRBV6-6,TRBD1
CASSLKGPTGELFF,.,TRBJ2-2,TRBV11-2,.
CASSPPDGTVADTQYF,.,TRBJ2-3,TRBV28,TRBD1
CASSFKGTMNTGELFF,.,TRBJ2-2,TRBV5-1,.
CASSQDRSSGNTIYF,.,TRBJ1-3,TRBV4-1,.
CASSLQGNTEAFF,.,TRBJ1-1,TRBV7-9,.
CASRSGGDNEQFF,once,TRBJ2-1,TRBV2,TRBD2
CASSSRTGFSYEQYF,.,TRBJ2-7,TRBV7-6,TRBD1
CASSRTGPYEQYF,.,TRBJ2-7,TRBV28,TRBD1
CASSGDRVGNQPQHF,once,TRBJ1-5,TRBV2,TRBD1